These 13 T cell receptor beta chains came from one sample sequenced in a study of blood T cell repertoires in COVID-19. Assay: immunoSEQ multiplex PCR; the TCRdb copy retains only in-frame clones and omits some. The sample yields about 130,000 clones, 70% to 85% seen once. Sequencing input: peripheral blood. These receptor sequences come from a woman aged 45-60 years with acute or convalescent COVID-19.

This rearrangement joins TRBV27 to TRBJ2-7; possibly TRBD1 for D (6 bases). The CDR3 is 14 residues long. Germline CDR1 MNHEY, CDR2 SMNVEV (reference sequence). Trimming took 5 bases from V and 9 from J, leaving 20 bases between them. The CDR3, as DNA: TGTGCCAGCAGTCGCTCAGGGGCGACGTGGGGGCAGTACTTC. Translated, it gives CASSRSGATWGQYF.

This clone was seen a few times. This sequence joins TRBV5-1 and TRBJ2-1, with D possibly TRBD1 on 6 matching bases. Germline V gene data show CDR1 as SGHRS and CDR2 as YFSETQ. With 2 bases removed from V and 6 bases from J, the gap between germline ends came to 12 bases. The CDR3 sequence is 14 residues long. CDR3: CASSFLDRFNEQFF. The CDR3, as DNA: TGCGCCAGCAGCTTTCTGGACAGATTCAATGAGCAGTTCTTC.

This chain links TRBV9 with TRBJ2-1; 8 bases match TRBD2. Germline trimming cut 0 bases from V and 5 bases from J; bases unmatched to any gene: 4. In germline, CDR1 is SGDLS, CDR2 YYNGEE. This CDR3 region has 15 residues. For the CDR3, the DNA is TGTGCCAGCAGCGTAGATGCGGGGGGACACAATGAGCAGTTCTTC. It codes for CASSVDAGGHNEQFF.

This chain connects TRBV9 to TRBJ2-2; 8 bases align to TRBD1. There are 16 residues in the CDR3. With V trimmed by 4 bases and J by 2 bases, 7 bases remained unmatched. Looked up from germline, CDR1 is SGDLS and CDR2 is YYNGEE. The CDR3 protein is CASSFPGTGNTGELFF. CDR3 DNA sequence: TGTGCCAGCAGCTTCCCCGGGACAGGAAACACCGGGGAGCTGTTTTTT.

The V and J genes are TRBV6-1 and TRBJ1-1, with D tentatively TRBD1 (5 bases). V lost 2 bases to trimming and J lost 4 bases, with 17 bases between them. The germline V gene encodes CDR1 MNHNS and CDR2 SASEGT. This CDR3 comprises 16 residues. DNA of the CDR3: TGTGCCAGCAGTGAAATCCTCAGGGCGGGGGGCACTGAAGCTTTCTTT. Translation gives CASSEILRAGGTEAFF.

This clone was observed once. The rearrangement uses TRBV27 and TRBJ1-2; D remains ambiguous. Germline V gives CDR1 MNHEY, CDR2 SMNVEV (reference sequence). The CDR3 contains 17 residues. V shed 1 base and J shed 3 bases, with 18 bases lying between them. The CDR3 is CASSLLGGNDPDYGYTF. Here the CDR3 DNA reads TGTGCCAGCAGTTTATTGGGAGGGAACGATCCCGACTATGGCTACACCTTC.

CDR3: CASSFLAGYNQPQHF. Here the CDR3 DNA reads TGTGCCAGCAGCTTCCTGGCAGGGTACAATCAGCCCCAGCATTTT. The V call is TRBV5-5, the J call TRBJ1-5; maybe TRBD1 (5 bases). Trimming left V 2 bases short and J 3 bases short, with 12 bases between. The V gene's germline CDR1 is SGHKS and CDR2 YYEKEE (reference sequence). The CDR3 runs to 15 residues.

The genes are TRBV24-1 and TRBJ2-7; TRBD1 aligns across 9 bases. Germline values: CDR1 KGHDR, CDR2 SFDVKD. J gave up 5 bases and V 5 bases, and 9 bases lay outside the gene matches. This CDR3 has 15 residues. The CDR3 protein is CATSATDRGIDEQYF. For the CDR3, the DNA is TGTGCCACCAGTGCCACGGACAGGGGAATAGACGAGCAGTACTTC.

In DNA, the CDR3 is TGTGCCATCAAGGGGACTACGAACACCGGGGAGCTGTTTTTT. Translating it yields CAIKGTTNTGELFF. This chain connects TRBV6-1 to TRBJ2-2; 7 nucleotides agree with TRBD2. From germline, CDR1 is MNHNS and CDR2 SASEGT. With 10 bases clipped from V and 0 bases from J, the junction kept 5 bases outside the gene matches. This CDR3 region has 14 residues.

The rearrangement links TRBV19 to TRBJ1-2; D may be TRBD1 (6 bases). The CDR3 extends over 11 amino acids. V lost 9 bases and J 5 bases, leaving 10 bases between the germline ends. Germline assignment: CDR1 LNHDA and CDR2 SQIVND (reference sequence). CDR3 nucleotide sequence: TGTGCCAGCTCACAGGGTTATGGCTACACCTTC. Translating gives CASSQGYGYTF. The variable domain in full, completed from reference TRBV19 and TRBJ1-2, reads DGGITQSPKYLFRKEGQNVTLSCEQNLNHDAMYWYRQDPGQGLRLIYYSQIVNDFQKGDIAEGYSVSREKKESFPLTVTSAQKNPTAFYLCASSQGYGYTFGSGTRLTVV.

V and J are TRBV12-3 or TRBV12-4 and TRBJ1-3; D not resolved. The CDR3 consists of 13 residues. The V end lost 6 bases, the J end lost 3 bases, and 9 bases lay between the germline ends. The CDR3 protein is CASSINSGNTIYF. As DNA, the CDR3 is TGTGCCAGCAGCATCAATAGTGGAAACACCATATATTTT.

This rearrangement joins TRBV19 to TRBJ2-3; possible D gene TRBD1, 6 bases. Germline lookup yields CDR1 LNHDA and CDR2 SQIVND (reference sequence). The V end was cut by 4 bases, the J end by 0 bases, with 8 bases between. CDR3 length equals 14 residues. Here the CDR3 DNA reads TGTGCCAGTAGTAGGGGGCCTAGCACAGATACGCAGTATTTT. It codes for CASSRGPSTDTQYF.

Comment on this clone: Other DNA sequences in this specimen translate into the identical CDR3. V is TRBV12-3 or TRBV12-4 and J is TRBJ1-6, with 10 positions matching TRBD1. Germline trimming cut 8 bases from V and 8 bases from J; bases unmatched to any gene: 3. The CDR3 contains 13 residues. The CDR3 bases are TGTGCCAGCCGGGACAGGGGAGATTCACCCCTCCACTTT. Translation: CASRDRGDSPLHF.